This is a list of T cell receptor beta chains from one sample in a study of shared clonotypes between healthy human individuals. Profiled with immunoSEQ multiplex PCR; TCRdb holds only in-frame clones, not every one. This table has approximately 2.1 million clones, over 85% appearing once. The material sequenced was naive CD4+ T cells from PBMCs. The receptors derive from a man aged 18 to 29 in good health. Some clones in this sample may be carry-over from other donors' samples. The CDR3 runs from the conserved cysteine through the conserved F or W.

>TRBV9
CASSVGFQDTQYF
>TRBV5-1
CASSLSQLYEQYF
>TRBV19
CASSIVDRGAINQPQHF
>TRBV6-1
CASSAGGFAAFF
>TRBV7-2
CASSSRLAGMEQFF
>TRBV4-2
CASSQQDSRTTYEQYF
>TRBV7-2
CASSFSTADQPQHF
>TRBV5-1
CASSRTTSTDTQYF
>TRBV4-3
CASSHELFSVNTEAFF
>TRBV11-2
CASSLLTVGSDTQYF
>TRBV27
CASSKRPDRGYNQPQHF
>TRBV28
CASSAVQRGEQFF
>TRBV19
CASSIEDGYTF
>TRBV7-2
CASSLAPSTNEKLFF
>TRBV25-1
CASSSSGSHAYEQYF
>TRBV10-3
CAINRQMSSYNEQFF